This T cell receptor beta chain was recorded in a study of tumor-infiltrating lymphocytes in localized non-small cell lung cancer. Germline values: CDR1 LGHNA, CDR2 YSLEER. V lost 0 bases, J lost 5 bases, and 8 bases lay in between. The CDR3 is made up of 14 amino acids. Profiling relied on immunoSEQ multiplex PCR, and the TCRdb table lists in-frame clones only, not all of them. The sample lists approximately 4,800 clones; around 95% were seen once. The sequence was obtained from a human donor with non-small cell lung cancer. Sample: uninvolved lung tissue not adjacent to the tumor. The chain has TRBV4-3 and TRBJ2-1, with a weak D call TRBD2 (5 bases). In DNA form, the CDR3 reads TGCGCCAGCAGCCAAGACTCCGGGAACAATGAGCAGTTCTTC. Translated: CASSQDSGNNEQFF.